The 27 T cell receptor beta chains reported below all come from one sample, sequenced in a study of glioma-infiltrating T cells after dendritic cell vaccination. Regarding time point: after dendritic cell vaccination, including at tumor progression/relapse. Repertoires were generated with immunoSEQ multiplex PCR, while TCRdb's copy carries only in-frame clones and drops some. The sample holds around 92,000 clones, roughly 80% seen once. Sample: blood, taken after dendritic cell vaccination. The source is a human donor with glioblastoma.

This chain connects TRBV28 to TRBJ2-2; 8 bases fit TRBD1. Per the germline V gene, CDR1 is MDHEN and CDR2 is SYDVKM. The CDR3 consists of 14 residues. J was trimmed by 1 base and V by 11 bases; bases with no gene match: 6. The CDR3 DNA is TGTGCCTCCTGGACAGGGCAGAACACCGGGGAGCTGTTTTTT. As protein: CASWTGQNTGELFF.

V usage is TRBV5-1 and J usage is TRBJ1-2; D unclear. Germline values: CDR1 SGHRS, CDR2 YFSETQ. The CDR3 totals 15 residues. V was clipped by 0 bases and J by 0 bases, with 9 bases between them. The DNA for the CDR3 is TGCGCCAGCAGCTTGGGACACACAACTAACTATGGCTACACCTTC. This sequence encodes CASSLGHTTNYGYTF.

The chain uses TRBV7-9 and TRBJ1-2, with unresolved D. The CDR3 runs 16 residues. The V end lost 7 bases, the J end lost 0 bases, and 18 bases lay between the germline ends. The germline gives CDR1 SEHNR, CDR2 FQNEAQ (reference sequence). The CDR3 protein is CASTALSGISNYGYTF. CDR3 coding DNA: TGTGCCAGCACCGCCTTGTCCGGGATTTCTAACTATGGCTACACCTTC.

The table lists this clone with a count of one. V and J are TRBV5-6 and TRBJ2-1; 8 nucleotides match TRBD2. Trimming cost V 0 bases and J 2 bases; bases outside gene matches: 4. The CDR3 is made up of 16 amino acids. Germline V gives CDR1 SGHDT, CDR2 YYEEEE. The CDR3 region is CASSLDVGLAYNEQFF. CDR3 nucleotides: TGTGCCAGCAGCTTGGATGTGGGACTAGCCTACAATGAGCAGTTCTTC.

Regarding this clone: The same CDR3 arises from other DNA sequences in this sample as well. The chain is built from TRBV4-1 and TRBJ1-2, with a possible D match to TRBD1 (5 bases). Trimming left V 3 bases short and J 1 base short, with 15 bases between. CDR1 MGHRA and CDR2 YSYEKL come from the germline V gene. The CDR3 covers 16 residues. The CDR3 DNA reads TGCGCCAGCAGCCAGGTTGTATCAGGGAATAACTATGGCTACACCTTC. Translation gives CASSQVVSGNNYGYTF.

This chain connects TRBV7-2 to TRBJ2-5; 10 nucleotides line up with TRBD1. Germline CDR1 is SGHTA and CDR2 is FQGNSA. The J segment lost 4 bases and the V segment lost 5 bases, leaving 16 bases of the junction unmatched. The CDR3 consists of 18 residues. The CDR3 DNA is TGTGCCAGCAGCCGACCCCGGGACAGGGGAGGTTTAAGAGAGACCCAGTACTTC. This sequence encodes CASSRPRDRGGLRETQYF.

The V and J genes are TRBV19 and TRBJ1-1; weak D call: TRBD1 (6 bases). Germline V gene lookup returns CDR1 LNHDA and CDR2 SQIVND (reference sequence). This CDR3 is 15 amino acids long. V was pared by 3 bases and J by 1 base, with 12 bases between. CDR3: CASSIRGQSNTEAFF. The CDR3, as DNA: TGTGCCAGTAGTATCCGCGGACAGTCGAACACTGAAGCTTTCTTT. Filled out from reference TRBV19 and TRBJ1-1, the complete variable domain reads DGGITQSPKYLFRKEGQNVTLSCEQNLNHDAMYWYRQDPGQGLRLIYYSQIVNDFQKGDIAEGYSVSREKKESFPLTVTSAQKNPTAFYLCASSIRGQSNTEAFFGQGTRLTVV.

The gene calls are TRBV19 and TRBJ2-7; maybe TRBD2 (6 bases). This CDR3 has 13 residues. V lost 6 bases and J 3 bases, leaving 12 bases between the germline ends. Germline CDR1 reads LNHDA; CDR2 reads SQIVND (reference sequence). The CDR3 here is CASSGLPDYEQYF. The CDR3, as DNA: TGTGCCAGTAGCGGACTACCCGACTACGAGCAGTACTTC.

The chain is built from TRBV9 and TRBJ2-2, with 11 positions matching TRBD1. Germline V gene lookup returns CDR1 SGDLS and CDR2 YYNGEE. With 2 bases clipped from V and 6 bases from J, the junction kept 3 bases outside the gene matches. CDR3 length equals 15 residues. The chain's CDR3 is CASSVPDRGPGELFF. In DNA form, the CDR3 reads TGTGCCAGCAGCGTCCCGGACAGGGGGCCCGGGGAGCTGTTTTTT.

The chain joins TRBV5-4 to TRBJ2-5, with D perhaps matching TRBD1 (6 bases). Germline CDR1 is SGHNT and CDR2 is YYREEE (reference sequence). Trimming left V 5 bases short and J 2 bases short, with 13 bases between. The CDR3 sequence is 14 residues long. As DNA, the CDR3 is TGTGCCAGCAGTTCCGGGACACAACAAGAGACCCAGTACTTC. Protein: CASSSGTQQETQYF. Full variable domain (outside the CDR3, taken from reference TRBV5-4 and TRBJ2-5): ETGVTQSPTHLIKTRGQQVTLRCSSQSGHNTVSWYQQALGQGPQFIFQYYREEENGRGNFPPRFSGLQFPNYSSELNVNALELDDSALYLCASSSGTQQETQYFGPGTRLLVL.

The gene calls are TRBV6-5 and TRBJ2-5, with TRBD1 matching over 7 bases. The V segment lost 6 bases and the J segment 5 bases; nucleotides outside the gene matches: 3. The CDR3 is made up of 12 amino acids. Germline V gene lookup returns CDR1 MNHEY and CDR2 SVGAGI. In DNA form, the CDR3 reads TGTGCCAGCAGCAGGGGGTCGGAGACCCAGTACTTC. This encodes CASSRGSETQYF.

The genes are TRBV2 and TRBJ2-2; TRBD1 matches at 10 bases. The CDR3 loop spans 14 amino acids. In germline, CDR1 is SNHLY, CDR2 FYNNEI. J lost 4 bases, V lost 7 bases, and 3 bases had no gene match. CDR3 DNA sequence: TGTGCCAGCAAGGGGACAGGGGTCACCGGGGAGCTGTTTTTT. It specifies CASKGTGVTGELFF.

This clone was recorded a few times. In DNA, the CDR3 is TGTGCCAGCAGTTTCCCGGGACTACCCTACAATGAGCAGTTCTTC. Protein: CASSFPGLPYNEQFF. The chain recombines TRBV28 with TRBJ2-1; 7 nucleotides match TRBD2. The CDR3 totals 15 residues. Germline V gene data show CDR1 as MDHEN and CDR2 as SYDVKM. J lost 2 bases, V lost 3 bases, and 4 bases had no gene match. The variable domain in full, completed from reference TRBV28 and TRBJ2-1, reads DVKVTQSSRYLVKRTGEKVFLECVQDMDHENMFWYRQDPGLGLRLIYFSYDVKMKEKGDIPEGYSVSREKKERFSLILESASTNQTSMYLCASSFPGLPYNEQFFGPGTRLTVL.

V and J are TRBV10-3 and TRBJ1-6, with D maybe TRBD1 (5 bases). CDR1 ENHRY and CDR2 SYGVKD come from the germline V gene. Trimming removed 6 bases at V and 5 bases at J, with 11 bases between. This CDR3 is 14 amino acids long. In DNA form, the CDR3 reads TGTGCCATCAGCGGGGGTTTGAATAATTCACCCCTCCACTTT. Translation: CAISGGLNNSPLHF.

The chain carries TRBV9 and TRBJ1-2; 7 positions agree with TRBD1. V lost 4 bases to trimming and J lost 8 bases; unmatched junction nucleotides: 11. CDR1 SGDLS and CDR2 YYNGEE come from the germline V gene. The CDR3 covers 14 residues. The CDR3 protein is CASSPRTGLKGYTF. The CDR3 region has the DNA TGTGCCAGCAGCCCCCGGACAGGCTTGAAAGGCTACACCTTC.

This chain links TRBV27 with TRBJ2-7, with 9 nucleotides matching TRBD1. Germline CDR1 MNHEY, CDR2 SMNVEV (reference sequence). V was clipped by 2 bases and J by 0 bases; unmatched bases: 2. The CDR3 extends over 15 amino acids. The chain's CDR3 is CASSLRTGVSYEQYF. In DNA form, the CDR3 reads TGTGCCAGCAGTTTAAGGACAGGGGTCTCCTACGAGCAGTACTTC.

The J gene is TRBJ2-2, the V gene TRBV7-2; the D gene is possibly TRBD1 (6 bases). Deletions cut 5 bases from V and 2 bases from J, with 12 bases between. From germline, CDR1 is SGHTA and CDR2 FQGNSA. This CDR3 is built from 15 residues. The CDR3, as DNA: TGTGCCAGCAGCCAGGACAGATACAACACCGGGGAGCTGTTTTTT. Amino acid sequence: CASSQDRYNTGELFF.

Comments on this clone: Mismatch with germline at one junction end may stem from a read error. V and J are TRBV28 and TRBJ2-3; 7 bases match TRBD1. The CDR3 runs 13 residues. Germline CDR1 MDHEN, CDR2 SYDVKM. DNA of the CDR3: TGTGCCAGCCTGACAGGGAACACAGATCCGCAGTATTTT. Translation gives CASLTGNTDPQYF.

The CDR3 coding sequence is TGTGCCAGCAGCATAGTAGCGGGAGGAACCGGCAATGAGCAGTTCTTC. Protein: CASSIVAGGTGNEQFF. This chain uses TRBV7-9 with TRBJ2-1, with 10 bases that match TRBD2. V gave up 5 bases and J gave up 6 bases; unmatched junction bases: 10. This CDR3 spans 16 amino acids. Germline assignment: CDR1 SEHNR and CDR2 FQNEAQ (reference sequence).

The V and J genes are TRBV2 and TRBJ2-5; no clear D gene. V was clipped by 7 bases and J by 4 bases, with 7 bases between them. This CDR3 contains 11 residues. Germline CDR1 SNHLY, CDR2 FYNNEI. CDR3 amino acids: CASKAPETQYF. CDR3 in DNA: TGTGCCAGCAAAGCACCAGAGACCCAGTACTTC.

This chain connects TRBV6-5 to TRBJ2-7; 7 bases map to TRBD1. J was trimmed by 2 bases and V by 2 bases; bases with no gene match: 0. The CDR3 sequence is 13 residues long. Germline loops: CDR1 MNHEY, CDR2 SVGAGI. CDR3 coding DNA: TGTGCCAGCAGTTACCAGGGGGCCTACGAGCAGTACTTC. This sequence encodes CASSYQGAYEQYF.

The CDR3 loop is CASRDLVTEAFF. CDR3 bases: TGTGCCAGCAGGGATTTGGTCACTGAAGCTTTCTTT. V gene TRBV19 combines with J gene TRBJ1-1; D might be TRBD1 (5 bases). Germline V lookup: CDR1 LNHDA, CDR2 SQIVND (reference sequence). This CDR3 spans 12 amino acids. V lost 9 bases to trimming and J lost 4 bases, with 12 bases between them. The variable domain in full, completed from reference TRBV19 and TRBJ1-1, reads DGGITQSPKYLFRKEGQNVTLSCEQNLNHDAMYWYRQDPGQGLRLIYYSQIVNDFQKGDIAEGYSVSREKKESFPLTVTSAQKNPTAFYLCASRDLVTEAFFGQGTRLTVV.

The chain is built from TRBV5-1 and TRBJ2-5; 12 bases agree with TRBD2. Germline loops: CDR1 SGHRS, CDR2 YFSETQ. Trimming cost V 6 bases and J 5 bases; bases outside gene matches: 8. This CDR3 has 15 residues. The CDR3 DNA reads TGCGCCAGCAAGCTCCTAGCGGGGGGGCCCGAGACCCAGTACTTC. It translates to CASKLLAGGPETQYF.

The chain employs TRBV27 and TRBJ1-2; 8 nucleotides line up with TRBD1. This CDR3 region has 14 residues. Unmatched junction bases numbered 9, after V lost 4 bases and J lost 8 bases. Germline CDR1 and CDR2: MNHEY and SMNVEV (reference sequence). The CDR3 DNA reads TGTGCCAGCAGTTCCAGGGGGCGCATTGAGGGCTACACCTTC. The encoded protein is CASSSRGRIEGYTF.

This rearrangement joins TRBV2 to TRBJ1-2; a possible D gene is TRBD1 (5 bases). Per the germline V gene, CDR1 is SNHLY and CDR2 is FYNNEI. The length of the CDR3 is 14 residues. V was trimmed by 4 bases and J by 0 bases, leaving 9 bases between them. The chain's CDR3 is CASSGGKANYGYTF. CDR3 nucleotides: TGTGCCAGCAGTGGGGGCAAAGCTAACTATGGCTACACCTTC.

V is TRBV11-2 and J is TRBJ1-2; possibly TRBD1 for D (5 bases). Germline V gives CDR1 SGHAT, CDR2 FQNNGV. This CDR3 is 11 amino acids long. Trimming pared 4 bases from V and 14 bases from J, leaving 14 bases between. The CDR3 DNA reads as TGTGCCAGCAGCTCCCTGGACACCCAGACCTTC. It specifies CASSSLDTQTF.

The chain combines TRBV5-4 with TRBJ1-1; weak D call: TRBD1 (6 bases). Trimming left V 0 bases short and J 0 bases short, with 12 bases between. CDR1 SGHNT and CDR2 YYREEE come from the germline V gene (reference sequence). The CDR3 totals 16 residues. CDR3 DNA: TGTGCCAGCAGCTTGGGGGGAAGGGGGATGAACACTGAAGCTTTCTTT. Protein: CASSLGGRGMNTEAFF.